The TCR beta chain under discussion was sequenced for a study of vaccination effects on CD4 cells after COVID-19. Study information: Participants were given two doses of BNT162b2 or mRNA-1273 vaccine.

Germline V gene data show CDR1 as GTSNPN and CDR2 as SVGIG (reference sequence). The V and J ends lost 2 bases and 5 bases respectively, with 15 bases between them. The CDR3 sequence is 14 residues long. Study findings and constraints: Long after vaccination, the clones induced by infection and by vaccine shrank markedly in size. Cross-reactivity toward common cold coronaviruses was confined to only 1 of 255 vaccine-induced clones in healthy vaccinees.

Prior to sequencing, the ViraFEST assay stimulated PBMC with viral peptide pools, which expanded the antigen-specific CD4+ T cells. Scientists isolated CD4+ T cells after a roughly nine-day culture period ended. None of the vaccinated had previously contracted SARS-CoV-2, and their nucleocapsid antibodies tested negative. Cultures of some 1.8 million PBMC per well contained 10 IU/ml IL-2 plus 10 ug/ml peptides. Details on this clone: Its matching antigen is unknown.

Data came from immunoSEQ multiplex PCR; TCRdb stores just in-frame clones and leaves some out. This repertoire shows 65,000 or so clones, 70% to 80% found once; its top ten account for 2.5% to 3.5%. The origin of this receptor is a human donor who received a COVID-19 vaccine. The rearrangement joins TRBV30 to TRBJ1-1, with D unresolved. Specimen: CD4+ T cells from PBMCs cultured with HCoV-NL63 spike peptides, collected before COVID-19 vaccination. The CDR3 loop is CAWSFEARRTEAFF. The CDR3 coding sequence is TGTGCCTGGAGTTTTGAGGCCAGGAGGACTGAAGCTTTCTTT.